What follows are 27 T cell receptor beta chains derived from one specimen sequenced in a study of Ad26.COV2.S vaccination and SARS-CoV-2 variants. Sequencing was performed with immunoSEQ multiplex PCR; in TCRdb, only in-frame clones are kept and a portion is missing. The sample yields 430,000 or so clones, roughly 89% seen once. Stated treatment: around 19 received Ad26.COV2.S at low or high dose, single or two shots; a few received placebo; per-sample allocation not given. After the first vaccine or placebo injection, samples were drawn on day 63. Sequences were derived from peripheral blood, sampled in a trial of Ad26.COV2.S vaccine versus placebo. The receptors here all came from a person aged 18 to 65 who received the Ad26.COV2.S COVID-19 vaccine or a placebo.

The rearrangement uses TRBV3-1 (or the pseudogene TRBV3-2) and TRBJ2-2; TRBD2 matches at 9 bases. The CDR3 loop spans 17 amino acids. Germline V gene lookup returns CDR1 LGHDT and CDR2 YNNKEL (reference sequence). J lost 6 bases, V lost 3 bases, and 11 bases had no gene match. The CDR3 coding sequence is TGTGCCAGCAGCCAGTGGCGGGGGGGCGGAGTTTCCGGGGAGCTGTTTTTT. Its protein is CASSQWRGGGVSGELFF.

The V gene is TRBV4-3, the J gene TRBJ1-3; 11 bases fit TRBD1. Germline CDR1 is LGHNA and CDR2 is YSLEER. V gave up 0 bases and J gave up 2 bases; unmatched junction bases: 3. CDR3 length equals 17 residues. CDR3 sequence reads: CASSQDLGQGAGNTIYF. CDR3 nucleotide sequence: TGCGCCAGCAGCCAAGATCTGGGACAGGGGGCTGGAAACACCATATATTTT.

With respect to this clone: The sample carries other DNA sequences with the same CDR3. This chain joins TRBV7-2 and TRBJ1-5; D is unresolved. CDR1 and CDR2 (germline): SGHTA, FQGNSA. V lost 3 bases and J 6 bases, leaving 6 bases between the germline ends. The CDR3 covers 12 residues. The CDR3 DNA reads as TGTGCCAGCAGCTTGGCGGGTCAGCCCCAGCATTTT. As protein: CASSLAGQPQHF.

The chain couples TRBV2 to TRBJ2-5, with 8 bases aligning to TRBD1. This CDR3 spans 14 amino acids. Unmatched junction bases numbered 8, after V lost 7 bases and J lost 4 bases. Germline assignment: CDR1 SNHLY and CDR2 FYNNEI. The CDR3 DNA reads TGTGCCAGCACCTACGGACAGGGAGGAGAGACCCAGTACTTC. Translating gives CASTYGQGGETQYF. The complete variable domain, with remaining parts taken from reference TRBV2 and TRBJ2-5, reads EPEVTQTPSHQVTQMGQEVILRCVPISNHLYFYWYRQILGQKVEFLVSFYNNEISEKSEIFDDQFSVERPDGSNFTLKIRSTKLEDSAMYFCASTYGQGGETQYFGPGTRLLVL.

The genes are TRBV9 and TRBJ2-1; TRBD2 agrees at 7 bases. CDR1 and CDR2 (germline): SGDLS, YYNGEE. V trimming: 0 bases; J trimming: 4 bases; junction bases outside the gene matches: 7. The CDR3 runs to 16 residues. Here the CDR3 DNA reads TGTGCCAGCAGCGTAGAAATACTAGCGCCTTACAATGAGCAGTTCTTC. Translated: CASSVEILAPYNEQFF.

The J gene is TRBJ1-1, the V gene TRBV7-2; no firm D call. Looked up from germline, CDR1 is SGHTA and CDR2 is FQGNSA. The V and J ends lost 5 bases and 1 base respectively, with 11 bases between them. The CDR3 is made up of 14 amino acids. The CDR3: CASSQYGTNTEAFF. The CDR3 DNA follows: TGTGCCAGCAGCCAATACGGAACGAACACTGAAGCTTTCTTT.

The chain employs TRBV5-4 and TRBJ2-7; D is possibly TRBD1 (6 bases). This CDR3 has 14 amino acids. V was clipped by 4 bases and J by 2 bases, with 13 bases between them. In germline, CDR1 is SGHNT, CDR2 YYREEE (reference sequence). CDR3 sequence reads: CASSLGGRTYEQYV. The CDR3 coding sequence is TGTGCCAGCAGCCTAGGGGGTAGGACCTACGAGCAGTACGTC.

This clone was seen a handful of times. This chain links TRBV15 with TRBJ2-2; D gene unclear. Germline CDR1 reads LNHNV; CDR2 reads YYDKDF (reference sequence). There are 16 residues in the CDR3. V gave up 0 bases and J gave up 1 base, with 9 bases separating them. The CDR3 DNA reads TGTGCCACCAGCAGAGATCGTCCAGGGAACACCGGGGAGCTGTTTTTT. Translated: CATSRDRPGNTGELFF.

The chain is built from TRBV4-3 and TRBJ1-1, with D unclear. V was clipped by 0 bases and J by 0 bases, with 14 bases between them. The CDR3 totals 17 residues. From germline, CDR1 is LGHNA and CDR2 YSLEER. CDR3 nucleotide sequence: TGCGCCAGCAGCCAAGATCTAGAAAATGAGGTGAACACTGAAGCTTTCTTT. This codes for CASSQDLENEVNTEAFF.

The rearrangement links TRBV5-1 to TRBJ2-1, with D hard to call. Germline CDR1 SGHRS, CDR2 YFSETQ. The V end was cut by 0 bases, the J end by 3 bases, with 10 bases between. The CDR3 has 15 residues. The CDR3 DNA reads as TGCGCCAGCAGCTTGGTATCCACGATCTACAATGAGCAGTTCTTC. It encodes CASSLVSTIYNEQFF.

The chain couples TRBV6-8 to TRBJ2-1, with a tentative D call TRBD2 (5 bases). The ends were cut back, 3 bases at V and 5 bases at J, with 20 bases in the middle. The length of the CDR3 is 17 residues. Germline loops: CDR1 MNHGY, CDR2 SAAAGT. CDR3 residues: CASSYPMPGFLNNEQFF. DNA for the CDR3: TGTGCCAGCAGTTATCCGATGCCGGGATTCCTAAACAATGAGCAGTTCTTC.

The chain is built from TRBV9 and TRBJ1-1, with D possibly being TRBD1 (6 bases). Germline-derived CDR1 and CDR2 are SGDLS and YYNGEE. V lost 4 bases and J 11 bases, leaving 18 bases between the germline ends. The CDR3 extends over 13 amino acids. The CDR3 nucleotides read TGTGCCAGCAGCCCGAACGTTGGGGGCATGGCTTTCTTT. It is translated as CASSPNVGGMAFF.

Points on this clone: At the DNA level, this CDR3 is encoded by other sequences in the same sample as well. V usage is TRBV11-2 and J usage is TRBJ2-7; 11 bases are a match to TRBD2. This CDR3 is 15 amino acids long. The trim removed 1 base at V and 2 bases at J, leaving 1 base unmatched. Germline CDR1 is SGHAT and CDR2 is FQNNGV. The CDR3 loop reads CASSLGLAGTYEQYF. CDR3 nucleotides: TGTGCCAGCAGCTTAGGACTAGCGGGGACCTACGAGCAGTACTTC.

The chain employs TRBV3-1 (or the pseudogene TRBV3-2) and TRBJ1-1; no clear D. This CDR3 is built from 18 residues. CDR1 and CDR2 (germline): LGHDT, YNNKEL (reference sequence). V was pared by 1 base and J by 0 bases, with 18 bases between. Written as DNA, the CDR3 is TGTGCCAGCAGCCAAGCTAGCCAGACAATGGTGATGAACACTGAAGCTTTCTTT. Protein product: CASSQASQTMVMNTEAFF.

V is TRBV18 and J is TRBJ2-1; 9 bases are shared with TRBD1. The trim removed 4 bases at V and 6 bases at J, leaving 4 bases unmatched. The CDR3 runs 14 residues. Per the germline V gene, CDR1 is KGHSH and CDR2 is LQKENI. The chain's CDR3 is CASSLETGGNEQFF. In nucleotides, the CDR3 is TGTGCCAGCTCACTGGAGACAGGGGGCAATGAGCAGTTCTTC.

This sequence joins TRBV4-2 and TRBJ2-3, with 10 bases fitting TRBD2. V gave up 1 base and J gave up 2 bases; unmatched junction bases: 6. Germline CDR1 reads LGHNA; CDR2 reads YNFKEQ. The CDR3 sequence is 17 residues long. CDR3 DNA: TGTGCCAGCAGCCAAGGATCTAGCGGGGGATACACAGATACGCAGTATTTT. Protein: CASSQGSSGGYTDTQYF.

The chain carries TRBV5-4 and TRBJ2-7; 7 bases line up with TRBD2. Per germline, CDR1 SGHNT and CDR2 YYREEE (reference sequence). V lost 4 bases, J lost 2 bases, and 3 bases stayed unmatched. The length of the CDR3 is 13 residues. The CDR3 DNA sequence: TGTGCCAGCAGCCTACGGGGGGCCTACGAGCAGTACTTC. Translating it yields CASSLRGAYEQYF.

The CDR3 DNA reads as TGTGCCAGCAGTGAAGCGGCCAACAGGGCGGCCTATGGCTACACCTTC. Amino acid sequence: CASSEAANRAAYGYTF. This rearrangement joins TRBV6-1 to TRBJ1-2, with D tentatively TRBD1 (6 bases). Trimming took 0 bases from V and 4 from J, leaving 15 bases between them. Germline-derived CDR1 and CDR2 are MNHNS and SASEGT. This CDR3 region has 16 residues.

The chain joins TRBV6-5 to TRBJ2-3; the D call may be TRBD1 or TRBD2 (5 bases each). V lost 5 bases and J 0 bases, leaving 12 bases between the germline ends. Germline loops: CDR1 MNHEY, CDR2 SVGAGI. The CDR3 is made up of 15 amino acids. DNA of the CDR3: TGTGCCAGCAGTAAACTAGGGGAGAGCACAGATACGCAGTATTTT. It encodes CASSKLGESTDTQYF.

In DNA, the CDR3 is TGTGCCAGCAGTGGCGCCTGGGACAGCTCCTATAATTCACCCCTCCACTTT. Its translation is CASSGAWDSSYNSPLHF. The V call is TRBV7-9, the J call TRBJ1-6; TRBD1 agrees at 7 bases. V lost 6 bases, J lost 0 bases, and 8 bases stayed unmatched. The CDR3 is 17 amino acids. Germline CDR1 is SEHNR and CDR2 is FQNEAQ (reference sequence).

The V gene is TRBV6-2 or TRBV6-3, the J gene TRBJ1-1, with D unresolved. This CDR3 region has 14 residues. V was clipped by 4 bases and J by 2 bases, with 11 bases between them. Germline V CDR1 and CDR2: MNHEY, SVGEGT. The CDR3 loop reads CASSWRGLNTEAFF. The DNA of the CDR3 is TGTGCCAGCAGTTGGCGGGGATTAAACACTGAAGCTTTCTTT.

In DNA form, the CDR3 reads TGTGCCAGCAGCTCAGACGACAGGGGCCAATTGGAGACCCAGTACTTC. Protein sequence: CASSSDDRGQLETQYF. The genes are TRBV5-4 and TRBJ2-5, with 8 bases fitting TRBD1. With V trimmed by 3 bases and J by 5 bases, 12 bases remained unmatched. The CDR3 has 16 residues. CDR1 and CDR2 (germline): SGHNT, YYREEE (reference sequence). Full variable domain (remainder filled in from reference TRBV5-4 and TRBJ2-5): ETGVTQSPTHLIKTRGQQVTLRCSSQSGHNTVSWYQQALGQGPQFIFQYYREEENGRGNFPPRFSGLQFPNYSSELNVNALELDDSALYLCASSSDDRGQLETQYFGPGTRLLVL.

This clone was counted a single time. This chain connects TRBV4-2 to TRBJ1-2, with 11 bases lining up with TRBD1. The CDR3 has 14 residues. The V and J ends lost 2 bases and 8 bases, in that order; junction bases with no gene match: 4. The germline V gene has CDR1 LGHNA and CDR2 YNFKEQ. The CDR3 nucleotides read TGTGCCAGCAGCCAATCCGGGACAGGGGGAGGCTACACCTTC. Its protein product is CASSQSGTGGGYTF.

V is TRBV7-9 and J is TRBJ1-3, with no clear D. This CDR3 is 14 amino acids long. V gave up 5 bases and J gave up 4 bases, with 12 bases separating them. Germline V gives CDR1 SEHNR, CDR2 FQNEAQ (reference sequence). This CDR3 reads CASSLNSGGNTIYF. The CDR3 DNA reads as TGTGCCAGCAGCCTAAACAGCGGCGGAAACACCATATATTTT. Full variable domain (remainder filled in from reference TRBV7-9 and TRBJ1-3): DTGVSQNPRHKITKRGQNVTFRCDPISEHNRLYWYRQTLGQGPEFLTYFQNEAQLEKSRLLSDRFSAERPKGSFSTLEIQRTEQGDSAMYLCASSLNSGGNTIYFGEGSWLTVV.

The rearrangement joins TRBV5-1 to TRBJ2-1, with 10 bases matching TRBD2. From germline, CDR1 is SGHRS and CDR2 YFSETQ. This CDR3 has 16 residues. V shed 0 bases, J shed 9 bases, and the junction held 9 bases outside the gene matches. CDR3 sequence: CASSLALAGVNVEQFF. The CDR3 DNA reads TGCGCCAGCAGCTTGGCTCTAGCGGGAGTGAATGTTGAGCAGTTCTTC.

This rearrangement joins TRBV10-2 to TRBJ2-7, with D maybe TRBD2 (6 bases). Germline V CDR1 and CDR2: WSHSY, SAAADI. The length of the CDR3 is 13 residues. Trimming removed 5 bases from V and 0 bases from J, with 8 bases in between. CDR3 sequence: CASSRDSSYEQYV. The CDR3 DNA follows: TGCGCCAGCAGTCGGGACTCCTCCTACGAGCAGTACGTC.

This CDR3 reads CASSIMDTQYF. The CDR3 nucleotides read TGTGCCAGTAGTATAATGGATACGCAGTATTTT. The V gene is TRBV19, the J gene TRBJ2-3; D call uncertain. Germline V gene data show CDR1 as LNHDA and CDR2 as SQIVND (reference sequence). V lost 2 bases, J lost 6 bases, and 3 bases lay in between. The CDR3 spans 11 residues.